A selection of T cell receptor beta chains follows, all from one sample in a study of tumor and adjacent non-tumor tissue in lung cancer. TCRdb independently ran MiXCR on the multiplex PCR reads; one entry per CDR3 protein. Seen here are 45,000 to 65,000 distinct CDR3 sequences, just under 75% observed once, and the top ten hold around 25%. Sequencing was done on a sample of distant non-tumor lung tissue. All receptors come from a woman aged 60-75 years with non-small cell lung cancer. Each CDR3 is given with its conserved first and last residue. D genes are given only for firm matches. Some rows have no size entry. The others give once, few or many, or a class for an expanded clone.

TRBJ2-2 | TRBV4-1 | TRBD1 | 15 | . | CASSQNDRVTGELFF | TGTGCCAGCAGCCAGAACGACAGGGTCACCGGGGAGCTGTTTTTT
TRBJ1-1 | TRBV5-4 | . | 15 | . | CASIPRSSADTEAFF | TGTGCCAGCATTCCCCGGAGTAGTGCCGACACTGAAGCTTTCTTT
TRBJ2-3 | TRBV4-3 | . | 14 | . | CTSSRDRNTDTHYF | TGCACCAGCAGTCGGGACCGTAACACAGATACGCATTATTTT
TRBJ2-7 | TRBV4-1 | . | 15 | . | CASSRTGASFYEQYF | TGCGCCAGCAGCCGAACAGGAGCGAGCTTCTACGAGCAGTACTTC
TRBJ2-7 | TRBV4-3 | . | 15 | . | CASSQDRGGTYDQYF | TGCGCCAGCAGCCAAGATCGAGGTGGAACCTACGACCAGTACTTC
TRBJ1-1 | TRBV6-5 | TRBD1 | 13 | . | CASRMTGPAEALF | TGTGCCAGCAGAATGACAGGGCCGGCTGAAGCTCTATTT
TRBJ2-5 | TRBV29-1 | . | 12 | . | CIVVIGEETQYF | TGCATCGTTGTAATAGGGGAGGAGACCCAGTACTTC
TRBJ1-1 | TRBV28 | . | 15 | . | CDSSLLSPTYNEAFF | TGTGACAGCAGTTTATTGTCTCCTACCTACAATGAAGCTTTCTTT
TRBJ2-2 | TRBV11-3 | TRBD1 | 15 | . | CVSSPRDSNIGELFF | TGTGTCAGTAGCCCAAGGGACAGCAACATCGGGGAGCTGTTTTTT
TRBJ2-5 | TRBV6-2/TRBV6-3 | . | 16 | . | CASRCTGSLDRKTQYF | TGTGCCAGCAGGTGCACCGGTAGCCTCGACCGGAAGACCCAGTACTTC
TRBJ2-2 | TRBV7-2 | . | 14 | few | CASLGQYNTGELFF | TGTGCCAGCCTCGGACAGTATAACACCGGGGAGCTGTTTTTT
TRBJ2-1 | TRBV6-2/TRBV6-3 | . | 14 | . | CASRDPEGEDEQFF | TGTGCCAGCAGGGATCCAGAGGGCGAGGATGAGCAGTTCTTC
TRBJ1-5 | TRBV4-3 | . | 15 | . | CASNQDDGGYQPQHF | TGCGCCAGCAACCAAGATGACGGCGGCTATCAGCCCCAACATTTT
TRBJ1-2 | TRBV20-1 | . | 14 | . | CSAKERGGLDGYTF | TGCAGTGCTAAAGAACGGGGGGGATTGGACGGCTACACCTTC
TRBJ2-1 | TRBV5-6 | TRBD2 | 16 | . | CASSLEISGGCNEQFF | TGTGCCAGCAGCTTAGAAATTAGCGGGGGATGCAATGAGCAGTTCTTC
TRBJ2-7 | TRBV6-2/TRBV6-3 | . | 12 | medium-sized | CASSAVLYEQYF | TGTGCCAGCAGTGCCGTTCTCTACGAGCAGTACTTC
TRBJ2-1 | TRBV6-2/TRBV6-3 | TRBD2 | 17 | . | CASSLTSGRTANDEQFF | TGTGCCAGCAGCCTGACTAGCGGGAGGACCGCAAACGATGAGCAGTTCTTC
TRBJ1-1 | TRBV14 | . | 12 | . | CGSSRNRVEAFF | TGTGGCAGCAGCCGGAACAGGGTGGAGGCTTTCTTT
TRBJ1-1 | TRBV6-5 | . | 14 | few | CASSLGVGVRKAFF | TGTGCCAGTAGTTTAGGGGTAGGAGTAAGAAAAGCTTTCTTT
TRBJ2-2 | TRBV20-1 | TRBD1 | 15 | . | CNARDPGQGAGELFF | TGCAATGCTAGAGATCCCGGACAGGGGGCCGGGGAGCTGTTTTTT
TRBJ1-6 | TRBV6-2/TRBV6-3 | . | 16 | . | CARSYSGRSLNSPLHF | TGTGCCCGCAGTTACTCGGGACGGTCCCTAAATTCACCCCTCCACTTT
TRBJ2-2 | TRBV11-1 | TRBD1 | 16 | . | CASSAWTGVNIGEVFF | TGTGCCAGTAGCGCCTGGACAGGGGTGAACATCGGGGAGGTGTTTTTT
TRBJ2-1 | TRBV9 | TRBD1 | 18 | . | CASSVGGVGQGVENEQFF | TGTGCCAGCAGCGTAGGGGGGGTTGGACAGGGGGTCGAGAATGAGCAGTTCTTC
TRBJ2-1 | TRBV29-1 | TRBD1 | 10 | . | CNAGGNEQFF | TGCAACGCAGGGGGAAATGAGCAGTTCTTC
TRBJ1-5 | TRBV12-3/TRBV12-4 | . | 14 | . | CACSQGLGIQPQHF | TGTGCCTGCAGTCAGGGCTTGGGCATTCAGCCCCAGCATTTT
TRBJ1-5 | TRBV12-3/TRBV12-4 | . | 15 | many | CASSSREQPNQPQHF | TGTGCCAGCAGTTCGAGAGAACAGCCGAATCAGCCCCAGCATTTT
TRBJ2-6 | TRBV6-2/TRBV6-3 | . | 15 | . | CASSYSSSGAKVLTF | TGTGCCAGTAGTTATTCAAGCTCTGGGGCCAAAGTCCTGACTTTC
TRBJ2-7 | TRBV6-6 | . | 15 | . | CASSRQTGGDHEHYF | TGTGCCAGCAGTCGCCAGACTGGGGGAGACCACGAGCACTACTTC
TRBJ2-3 | TRBV12-3/TRBV12-4 | . | 16 | . | CASSSTGAGATVTQYF | TGTGCCAGCAGTTCGACCGGGGCAGGGGCGACAGTTACGCAGTATTTT
TRBJ1-4 | TRBV4-3 | TRBD1 | 16 | many | CASSQGNRGVDEKLFF | TGCGCCAGCAGCCAAGGGAACAGGGGTGTAGATGAAAAACTGTTTTTT
TRBJ2-1 | TRBV18 | TRBD2 | 14 | few | CASSPTSGYNEQFF | TGTGCCAGCTCACCGACTAGCGGATACAATGAGCAGTTCTTC
TRBJ2-1 | TRBV5-4 | TRBD1 | 17 | medium-sized | CASSLDGGQGVDNEQFF | TGTGCCAGCAGCTTGGACGGCGGACAGGGAGTTGACAATGAGCAGTTCTTC
TRBJ2-7 | TRBV4-2 | . | 13 | once | CDNSQARDYEQYF | TGTGATAACAGCCAAGCTCGGGATTACGAGCAGTACTTC
TRBJ2-3 | TRBV4-3 | TRBD2 | 15 | . | CASSQGTSDADTQYF | TGCGCCAGCAGCCAAGGGACTAGCGATGCAGATACGCAATATTTT
TRBJ1-1 | TRBV6-1 | . | 11 | . | CASSEITEAFF | TGTGCCAGCAGTGAAATCACTGAAGCTTTCTTT
TRBJ1-1 | TRBV5-4 | . | 17 | . | CASSLSGQRLLNTEAFF | TGCGCCAGCAGCTTGAGTGGACAGCGATTATTGAACACTGAAGCTTTCTTT
TRBJ2-7 | TRBV11-2 | TRBD2 | 14 | . | CASINSGGAVKQYF | TGTGCCAGCATCAATAGCGGGGGGGCCGTCAAGCAGTATTTC
TRBJ1-2 | TRBV19 | . | 12 | . | CASITREDGYTF | TGTGCCAGTATCACGCGGGAGGACGGCTACACCTTC
TRBJ1-2 | TRBV5-4 | . | 15 | . | CAGSLAYRDFDGYTF | TGTGCCGGCAGCTTGGCGTACAGGGACTTTGATGGCTACACTTTC
TRBJ2-6 | TRBV6-6 | . | 15 | . | CAGNHDSSGANVLTF | TGTGCCGGCAATCACGACAGCTCTGGGGCCAACGTCCTGACTTTC
TRBJ2-3 | TRBV7-9 | . | 13 | . | CTSTLPLTDTQYF | TGTACCAGCACCTTACCCCTCACAGATACGCAGTATTTT
TRBJ1-5 | TRBV10-3 | . | 16 | once | CVTMTPSGVGDQSQHF | TGTGTGACCATGACCCCGAGCGGGGTGGGAGATCAGTCCCAGCATTTT
TRBJ2-1 | TRBV6-7 | . | 17 | . | CASTIRFGTQSYNEQFF | TGTGCCAGCACGATCAGATTCGGGACTCAATCCTACAACGAGCAGTTCTTC
TRBJ1-4 | TRBV11-3 | . | 17 | . | CASSNDSRDATNEKLFF | TGTGCCAGCAGCAACGACAGCCGAGATGCAACTAATGAAAAACTGTTTTTT
TRBJ2-7 | TRBV6-2/TRBV6-3 | TRBD1 | 14 | . | CASSLQGDTYEQCF | TGTGCCAGCAGTTTACAGGGGGACACCTATGAGCAGTGCTTC
TRBJ1-1 | TRBV10-3 | . | 14 | once | CAVSLSTANTEVFF | TGTGCCGTCAGTTTATCGACAGCGAACACTGAAGTTTTCTTT
TRBJ2-1 | TRBV6-1 | . | 15 | . | CASLPGVVSYNEQFF | TGTGCCAGCCTCCCCGGGGTGGTCTCATACAATGAGCAGTTCTTC
TRBJ2-4 | TRBV7-9 | TRBD2 | 15 | . | CASSFALAGENIQYF | TGTGCCAGCAGCTTTGCTTTAGCGGGAGAAAACATTCAGTACTTC
TRBJ1-5 | TRBV11-2 | . | 14 | medium-sized | CASSLGGSNQPQHF | TGTGCCAGCAGCTTGGGCGGAAGCAATCAGCCCCAGCATTTT